This is a list of T cell receptor beta chains from one sample in a study of control samples from healthy donors and cancer patients. The repertoire was sequenced with immunoSEQ multiplex PCR; TCRdb's copy has only in-frame clones and lacks some. This sample carries roughly 100,000 clones, 83% of them seen once, and the ten largest clones take about 12%. Sequencing was done on a sample of blood. Every receptor here comes from a woman aged 50 to 65 in good health. Each CDR3 is given with its conserved first and last residue. A D gene is named only where the DNA matches it firmly. Clone size, where shown, is once, few, many, or a class for clones that have expanded.

j_call v_call d_call clone_size cdr3_length cdr3_nt cdr3_aa
TRBJ1-1 TRBV5-4 - - 13 TGTGCCAGCAGAAACCGTTATAACACTGAAGCTTTCTTT CASRNRYNTEAFF
TRBJ1-4 TRBV27 TRBD1 once 15 TGTGCCAGCAGTGAAATACAGGGGATTAATGAAAAACTGTTTTTT CASSEIQGINEKLFF
TRBJ1-4 TRBV27 - few 14 TGTGCCAGCAGGGGAGCGGGAACTAATGAAAAACTGTTTTTT CASRGAGTNEKLFF
TRBJ1-2 TRBV10-3 - once 13 TGTGCCATCAGCCCCATGGGCTACTATGGCTACACCTTC CAISPMGYYGYTF
TRBJ2-1 TRBV7-6 - - 14 TGTGCCAGCAGCTTGCTAACAACTGGAAATGAGCAGTTCTTC CASSLLTTGNEQFF
TRBJ1-1 TRBV7-9 - - 12 TGTGCCAGCACCCCCGAGAACACTGAAGCTTTCTTT CASTPENTEAFF
TRBJ1-2 TRBV6-5 TRBD1 - 14 TGTGCCAGCAGTCCCCAGACAGGGTACTATGGCTACACCTTC CASSPQTGYYGYTF
TRBJ1-6 TRBV9 - - 16 TGTGCCAGCAGCGTTGGAGGGGTTAGTATCGGTTCACCCCTCCACTTT CASSVGGVSIGSPLHF
TRBJ1-1 TRBV11-3 - - 13 TGTGCCAGCAGCCGCGGGGGGAACACTGAAGCTTTCTTT CASSRGGNTEAFF
TRBJ1-2 TRBV28 - - 12 TGTGCCAGCAGGACAGGAGGCTATGGCTACACCTTC CASRTGGYGYTF
TRBJ1-1 TRBV13 - - 15 TGTGCCAGCAGCTCCGAAGGGGGGAGGAGGGCTGAAGCTTTCTTT CASSSEGGRRAEAFF
TRBJ2-7 TRBV9 - few 13 TGTGCCAGCAGCGGGACACCCGCCTACGAGCAGTACTTC CASSGTPAYEQYF
TRBJ1-5 TRBV5-8 - few 15 TGTGCCAGCAGCTTGGGACAGATCAGCAATCAGCCCCAGCATTTT CASSLGQISNQPQHF
TRBJ1-2 TRBV5-6 TRBD1 - 14 TGTGCCAGCAGCCCAGGGGGGATAAACTATGGCTACACCTTC CASSPGGINYGYTF
TRBJ1-5 TRBV15 TRBD1 - 16 TGTGCCACCAGCAGAGGTGGAAACAGGGGGAATCAGCCCCAGCATTTT CATSRGGNRGNQPQHF
TRBJ1-4 TRBV6-1 - - 14 TGTGCCAGCAGTGAAGGAACCAGCTCTGAAAAACTGTTTTTT CASSEGTSSEKLFF
TRBJ2-5 TRBV4-2 - - 17 TGTGCCAGCAGCCATGATCCGGGTTCCGACGCCAGGGAGACCCAGTACTTC CASSHDPGSDARETQYF
TRBJ2-2 TRBV24-1 TRBD1 - 16 TGTGCCACCAGTGCCTCGGACAGGGGACCCACCGGGGAGCTGTTTTTT CATSASDRGPTGELFF
TRBJ1-5 TRBV6-5 TRBD1 - 15 TGTGCCAGCAGTTACTCGGGACAGGTCAATCAGCCCCAGCATTTT CASSYSGQVNQPQHF
TRBJ1-3 TRBV4-2 - - 15 TGTGCCAGCGGGACGAGTAGAGTCTCTGGAAACACCATATATTTT CASGTSRVSGNTIYF
TRBJ1-5 TRBV7-9 - - 14 TGTGCCAGCAGCTTCGGGGGGAATCAATCGCCCCAGCATTTT CASSFGGNQSPQHF
TRBJ1-1 TRBV6-6 - - 13 TGTGCCAGCAGGAAGGACAGCGAAAAAGAAGCTTTCTTT CASRKDSEKEAFF
TRBJ2-5 TRBV12-5 TRBD1 - 17 TGTGCTAGTGGTTTGGCGTTGGACAGGGGGCAGTTGGAGACCCAGTACTTC CASGLALDRGQLETQYF
TRBJ2-3 TRBV9 TRBD2 - 16 TGTGCCAGCAGCTCGGGGCCGGGAGGTTCTACAGATACGCAGTATTTT CASSSGPGGSTDTQYF
TRBJ2-7 TRBV28 - - 14 TGTGCCAGCAGTTTCCCCGGGACGGCCTACGAGCAGTACTTC CASSFPGTAYEQYF
TRBJ1-3 TRBV28 - few 14 TGTGCCAGCAGTTTAATCGTATCCGGAAACACCATATATTTT CASSLIVSGNTIYF
TRBJ1-5 TRBV30 TRBD1 once 14 TGTGCCTGGAGGGGACAGGGGGTGCTTCAGCCCCAGCATTTT CAWRGQGVLQPQHF
TRBJ2-3 TRBV7-2 - - 14 TGTGCCAGCAGCTTAGTACTAGCAGGCGATACGCAGTATTTT CASSLVLAGDTQYF
TRBJ1-3 TRBV10-3 - once 18 TGTGCCATCAGTGAATTTCTGGTTGACCAAGGGGCCGGAAACACCATATATTTT CAISEFLVDQGAGNTIYF
TRBJ1-6 TRBV19 TRBD1 - 16 TGTGCCAGTAGTATTGGTACAGGGGGCGTCGATTCACCCCTCCACTTT CASSIGTGGVDSPLHF
TRBJ1-5 TRBV9 TRBD1 - 14 TGTGCCAGCAGCGATGGAGGGGGCAGTCAGCCCCAGCATTTT CASSDGGGSQPQHF
TRBJ2-7 TRBV21-1 - once 16 TGTGCCAGCAGCAAAGACGATGGGCCTTACTCCTACGAGCAGTACTTC CASSKDDGPYSYEQYF
TRBJ2-5 TRBV6-1 - few 15 TGTGCCAGCAGTGACGGGACTGTCACTAGAGAGACCCAGTACTTC CASSDGTVTRETQYF
TRBJ1-2 TRBV7-2 TRBD1 - 14 TGTGCCAGCAGCCCGACAGGGGGCGGCTATGGCTACACCTTC CASSPTGGGYGYTF
TRBJ1-1 TRBV5-1 - - 15 TGCGCCAGCAGCCCCCAATGGGGCGGAATCACTGAAGCTTTCTTT CASSPQWGGITEAFF
TRBJ1-1 TRBV7-2 TRBD1 - 15 TGTGCCAGCAGCTTATTGTCCAGGGGGCACACTGAAGCTTTCTTT CASSLLSRGHTEAFF
TRBJ2-3 TRBV29-1 TRBD2 - 15 TGCAGCGTTGAATTTGAGCGGGAGAGGACAGATACGCAGTATTTT CSVEFERERTDTQYF
TRBJ1-5 TRBV7-2 TRBD1 - 15 TGTGCCAGCAGCTTGACAGGGACCAGCAATCAGCCCCAGCATTTT CASSLTGTSNQPQHF
TRBJ2-7 TRBV11-2 - - 13 TGTGCCAGCAGCGCACACAGGGTTAACGAGCAGTACTTC CASSAHRVNEQYF
TRBJ2-6 TRBV7-3 - - 15 TGTGCCAGCAGCTTAACCCCATCTGGGGCCAACGTCCTGACTTTC CASSLTPSGANVLTF
TRBJ2-3 TRBV11-2 TRBD2 few 16 TGTGCCAGCAGCTTAGATCGGCGGGAGGGCCTAGATACGCAGTATTTT CASSLDRREGLDTQYF
TRBJ2-5 TRBV11-3 - - 19 TGTGCCAGCAGCTTCCCAGTTGTCGCAGGCGGTTGGGCGGAAGAGGCCCAGTACTTC CASSFPVVAGGWAEEAQYF
TRBJ2-1 TRBV7-9 - - 15 TGTGCCAGCAGCTTCTCAGGGGCCGGCTACAATGAGCAGTTCTTC CASSFSGAGYNEQFF
TRBJ2-1 TRBV24-1 - - 16 TGTGCCACCAGTGACCCCGGGAATGTAGGGTACAATGAGCAGTTCTTC CATSDPGNVGYNEQFF
TRBJ1-1 TRBV19 TRBD1 - 14 TGTGCCAGTAGCTGGACAGGCTCGAACACTGAAGCTTTCTTT CASSWTGSNTEAFF
TRBJ1-6 TRBV6-5 - few 14 TGTGCCAGCTGGGCGGGGGGGGAAAATTCACCCCTCCACTTT CASWAGGENSPLHF
TRBJ2-3 TRBV9 - - 14 TGTGCCAGCAACCTCGCATCCCACACAGATACGCAGTATTTT CASNLASHTDTQYF
TRBJ2-3 TRBV24-1 TRBD2 once 14 TGTGCCACAGGACTAGCGGGTAGCACAGATACGCAGTATTTT CATGLAGSTDTQYF
TRBJ2-1 TRBV7-6 TRBD2 - 17 TGTGCCAGCAGCTTAGCCGCAGCGGGGGTCCCCTACAATGAGCAGTTCTTC CASSLAAAGVPYNEQFF
TRBJ2-6 TRBV5-1 TRBD1 - 16 TGCGCCAGCAGCTTGGGGGGACAGACTGGGGCCAACGTCCTGACTTTC CASSLGGQTGANVLTF
TRBJ1-1 TRBV7-3 - - 15 TGTGCCAGCAGCTTAAACCAGGAGACTTACACTGAAGCTTTCTTT CASSLNQETYTEAFF
TRBJ2-3 TRBV7-2 TRBD2 - 16 TGTGCCAGCAGCTTTACTAGCGGGCTAAGCACAGATACGCAGTATTTT CASSFTSGLSTDTQYF
TRBJ1-3 TRBV30 - - 14 TGTGCCTGGAGTCCGGGAGGCTCTGGAAACACCATATATTTT CAWSPGGSGNTIYF
TRBJ2-3 TRBV25-1 TRBD2 few 16 TGTGCCAGCAGTGAGGTACTAGCGGGACTCACAGATACGCAGTATTTT CASSEVLAGLTDTQYF
TRBJ2-7 TRBV9 - few 15 TGTGCCAGCAGCTCGTACCTGACAGGGAGGTACGAGCAGTACTTC CASSSYLTGRYEQYF
TRBJ1-3 TRBV5-4 - - 15 TGTGCCAGCAGCTTGGGGGCGGGAGCTGGAAACACCATATATTTT CASSLGAGAGNTIYF
TRBJ1-5 TRBV7-2 TRBD1 - 16 TGTGCCAGCAGCTCTCAAGGGACAGGGGGAAATCAGCCCCAGCATTTT CASSSQGTGGNQPQHF